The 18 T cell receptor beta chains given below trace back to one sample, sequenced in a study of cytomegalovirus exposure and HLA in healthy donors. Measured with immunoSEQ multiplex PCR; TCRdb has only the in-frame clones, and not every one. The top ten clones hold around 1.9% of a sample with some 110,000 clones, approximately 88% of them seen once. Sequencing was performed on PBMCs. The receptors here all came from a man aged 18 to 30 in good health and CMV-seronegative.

CDR3 residues: CASSYEGLDNYGYTF. Written as DNA, the CDR3 is TGTGCCAGCAGTTACGAGGGACTCGATAACTATGGCTACACCTTC. The chain recombines TRBV6-5 with TRBJ1-2; perhaps TRBD1 as D (5 bases). V lost 2 bases to trimming and J lost 1 base, with 11 bases between them. This CDR3 contains 15 residues. Germline assignment: CDR1 MNHEY and CDR2 SVGAGI.

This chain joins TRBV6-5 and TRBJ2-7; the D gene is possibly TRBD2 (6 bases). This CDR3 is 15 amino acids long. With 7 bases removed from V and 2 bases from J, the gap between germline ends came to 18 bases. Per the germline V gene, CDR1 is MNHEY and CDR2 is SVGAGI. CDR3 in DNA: TGTGCCAGCACCGACTTTGGCGGGGAGACCTACGAGCAGTACTTC. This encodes CASTDFGGETYEQYF.

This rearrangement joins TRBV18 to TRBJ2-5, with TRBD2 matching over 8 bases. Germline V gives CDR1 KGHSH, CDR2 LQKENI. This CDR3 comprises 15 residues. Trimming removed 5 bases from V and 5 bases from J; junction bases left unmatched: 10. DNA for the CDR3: TGTGCCAGCTCATTACAGAACAGCGGGAGTGAGACCCAGTACTTC. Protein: CASSLQNSGSETQYF.

CDR3: CASSEGGPDEQFF. CDR3 coding DNA: TGTGCCAGCAGTGAGGGAGGGCCCGATGAGCAGTTCTTC. This chain uses TRBV2 with TRBJ2-1; 7 bases match TRBD2. This CDR3 region has 13 residues. CDR1 is SNHLY, CDR2 FYNNEI, per germline. Trimming cost V 3 bases and J 8 bases; bases outside gene matches: 4.

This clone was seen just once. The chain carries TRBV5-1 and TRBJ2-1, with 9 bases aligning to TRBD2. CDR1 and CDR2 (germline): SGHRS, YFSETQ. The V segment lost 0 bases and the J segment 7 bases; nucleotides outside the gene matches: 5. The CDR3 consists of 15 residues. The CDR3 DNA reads TGCGCCAGCAGCTTGGAGATAGCGGGAGAAAATGAGCAGTTCTTC. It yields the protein CASSLEIAGENEQFF.

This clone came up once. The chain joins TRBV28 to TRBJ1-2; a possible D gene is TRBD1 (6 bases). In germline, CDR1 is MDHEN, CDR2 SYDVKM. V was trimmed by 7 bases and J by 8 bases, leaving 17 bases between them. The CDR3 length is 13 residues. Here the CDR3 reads CASNLPGARGYTF. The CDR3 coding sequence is TGTGCCAGCAATCTCCCAGGGGCACGCGGCTACACCTTC.

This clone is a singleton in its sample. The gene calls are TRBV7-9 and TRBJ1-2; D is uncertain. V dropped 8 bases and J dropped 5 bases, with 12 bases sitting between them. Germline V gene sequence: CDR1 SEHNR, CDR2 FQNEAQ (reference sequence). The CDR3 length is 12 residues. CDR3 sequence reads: CASAHEEYGYTF. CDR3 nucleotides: TGTGCCAGCGCCCATGAGGAGTATGGCTACACCTTC. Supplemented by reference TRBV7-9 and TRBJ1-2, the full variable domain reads DTGVSQNPRHKITKRGQNVTFRCDPISEHNRLYWYRQTLGQGPEFLTYFQNEAQLEKSRLLSDRFSAERPKGSFSTLEIQRTEQGDSAMYLCASAHEEYGYTFGSGTRLTVV.

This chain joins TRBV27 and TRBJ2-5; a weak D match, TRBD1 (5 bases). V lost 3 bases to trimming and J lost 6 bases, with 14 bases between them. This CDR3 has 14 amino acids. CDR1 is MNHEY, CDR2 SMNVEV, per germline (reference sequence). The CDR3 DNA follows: TGTGCCAGCAGTTTCGTCCAGGGCTGGCAGACCCAGTACTTC. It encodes CASSFVQGWQTQYF.

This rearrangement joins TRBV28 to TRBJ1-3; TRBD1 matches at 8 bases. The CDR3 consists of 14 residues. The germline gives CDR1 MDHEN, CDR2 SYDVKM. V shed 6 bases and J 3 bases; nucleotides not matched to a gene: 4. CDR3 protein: CASRTTGGGNTIYF. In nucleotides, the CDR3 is TGTGCCAGCAGGACCACAGGGGGTGGAAACACCATATATTTT.

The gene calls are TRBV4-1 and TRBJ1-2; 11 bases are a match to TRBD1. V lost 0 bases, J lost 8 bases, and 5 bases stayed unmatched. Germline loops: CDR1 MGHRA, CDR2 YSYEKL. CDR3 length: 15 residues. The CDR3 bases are TGCGCCAGCAGCCAAGAGCAGAGGACAGGGGGCGGCTACACCTTC. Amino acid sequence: CASSQEQRTGGGYTF.

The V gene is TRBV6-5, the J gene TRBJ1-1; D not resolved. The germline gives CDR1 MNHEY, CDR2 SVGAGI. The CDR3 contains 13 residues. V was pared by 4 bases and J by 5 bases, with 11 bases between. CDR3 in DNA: TGTGCCAGCAGTTCTAGTCCCCAAACTGAAGCTTTCTTT. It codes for CASSSSPQTEAFF.

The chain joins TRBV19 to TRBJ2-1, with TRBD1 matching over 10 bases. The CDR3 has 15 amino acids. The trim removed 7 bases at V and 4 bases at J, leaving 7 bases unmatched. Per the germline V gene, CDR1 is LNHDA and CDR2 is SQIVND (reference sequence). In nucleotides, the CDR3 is TGTGCCAGTAAAATAGACAGGGGGCGATACAATGAGCAGTTCTTC. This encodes CASKIDRGRYNEQFF.

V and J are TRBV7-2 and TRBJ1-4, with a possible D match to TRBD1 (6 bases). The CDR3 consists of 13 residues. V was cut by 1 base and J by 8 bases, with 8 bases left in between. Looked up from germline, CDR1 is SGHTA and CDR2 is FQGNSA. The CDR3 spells CASSLERGEKLFF. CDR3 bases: TGTGCCAGCAGCTTAGAAAGGGGGGAAAAACTGTTTTTT.

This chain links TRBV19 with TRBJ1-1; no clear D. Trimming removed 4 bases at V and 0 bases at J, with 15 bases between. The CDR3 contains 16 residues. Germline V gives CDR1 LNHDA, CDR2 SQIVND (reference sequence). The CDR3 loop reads CASSKDEGSMNTEAFF. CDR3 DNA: TGTGCCAGTAGTAAGGATGAAGGGAGCATGAACACTGAAGCTTTCTTT.

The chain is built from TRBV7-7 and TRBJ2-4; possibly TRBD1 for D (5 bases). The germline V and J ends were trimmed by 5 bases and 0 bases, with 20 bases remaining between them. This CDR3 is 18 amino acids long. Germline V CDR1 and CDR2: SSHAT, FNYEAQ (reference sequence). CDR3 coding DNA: TGTGCCAGCAGCACCAGAATCGCAGGGAAACTAGCCAAAAACATTCAGTACTTC. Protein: CASSTRIAGKLAKNIQYF.

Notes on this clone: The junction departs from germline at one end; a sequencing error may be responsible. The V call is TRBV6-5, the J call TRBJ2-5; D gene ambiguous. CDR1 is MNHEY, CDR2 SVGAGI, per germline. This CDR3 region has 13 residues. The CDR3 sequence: CASNHLGGESQYF. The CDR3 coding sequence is TGTGCCAGCAACCACCTGGGTGGAGAGAGCCAGTACTTC.

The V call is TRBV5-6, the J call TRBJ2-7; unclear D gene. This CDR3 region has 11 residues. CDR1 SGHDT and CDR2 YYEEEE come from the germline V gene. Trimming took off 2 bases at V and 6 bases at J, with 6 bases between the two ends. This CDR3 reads CASSFRSEQYF. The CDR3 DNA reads TGTGCCAGCAGCTTCCGGTCCGAGCAGTACTTC.

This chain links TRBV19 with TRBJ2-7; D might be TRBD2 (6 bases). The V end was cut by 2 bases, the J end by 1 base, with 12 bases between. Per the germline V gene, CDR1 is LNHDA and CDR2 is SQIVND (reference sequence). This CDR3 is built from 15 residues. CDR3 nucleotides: TGTGCCAGTAGTATAAATTACGGGACTTCCTACGAGCAGTACTTC. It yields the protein CASSINYGTSYEQYF.